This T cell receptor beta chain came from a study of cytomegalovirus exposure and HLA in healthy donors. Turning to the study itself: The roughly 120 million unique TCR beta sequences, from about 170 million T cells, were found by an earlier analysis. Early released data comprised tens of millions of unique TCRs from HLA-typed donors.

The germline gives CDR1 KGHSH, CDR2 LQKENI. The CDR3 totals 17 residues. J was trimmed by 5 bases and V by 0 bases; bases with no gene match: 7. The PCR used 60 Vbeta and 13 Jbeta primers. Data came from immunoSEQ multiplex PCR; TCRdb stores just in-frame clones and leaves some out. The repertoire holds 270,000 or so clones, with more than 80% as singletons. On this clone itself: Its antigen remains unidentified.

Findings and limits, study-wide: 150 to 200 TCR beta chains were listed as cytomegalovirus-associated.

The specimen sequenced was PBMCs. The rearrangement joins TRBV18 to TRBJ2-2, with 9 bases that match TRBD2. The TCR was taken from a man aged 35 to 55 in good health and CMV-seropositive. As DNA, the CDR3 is TGTGCCAGCTCACCACCGGCGGGAGGGCCGTATACCGGGGAGCTGTTTTTT. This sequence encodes CASSPPAGGPYTGELFF.